This T cell receptor beta chain originates from a study of PD-1 blockade in classical Hodgkin lymphoma. Study-wide results and limits: The study found that TCR diversity rose significantly by C4D1 in CD4+ but not CD8+ cells.

Generated by immunoSEQ multiplex PCR, the TCRdb table keeps only in-frame clones and is missing some. The sample has about 21,000 clones; approximately 85% are singletons. Stated time point: cycle 4 day 1 (C4D1), after 6 weeks of nivolumab. All the patients suffered relapse after autologous stem cell transplantation, and brentuximab vedotin exposure differed. CDR3 length: 14 residues. Germline values: CDR1 SGHRS, CDR2 YFSETQ. V dropped 0 bases and J dropped 2; count of bases not matched to a gene: 1. Regarding this clone: The antigen remains undetermined.

This chain connects TRBV5-1 to TRBJ2-7; TRBD1 matches at 8 bases. This receptor was taken from a human donor with classical Hodgkin lymphoma. This material consisted of peripheral blood mononuclear cells (PBMCs), taken before the fourth cycle of nivolumab. CDR3 coding DNA: TGCGCCAGCAGCTTGGGGACAGGGACCTACGAGCAGTACTTC. It specifies CASSLGTGTYEQYF.